This is a list of T cell receptor beta chains from one sample in a study of early T cells in non-severe SARS-CoV-2 infection. Each CDR3 protein gets one entry after TCRdb re-called the 5' RACE reads with MiXCR. The sample lists around 33,000 distinct CDR3 sequences; roughly 6% were seen once. Input material: whole blood. These TCRs come from an adult who was a healthcare worker with PCR-confirmed SARS-CoV-2 infection or an uninfected control (not recorded which). CDR3s include the opening cysteine and the closing phenylalanine or tryptophan. A D gene is named only where the DNA matches it firmly. Clone sizes are given selectively: once, few, many, or a class where the clone is expanded.

>TRBJ1-1|TRBV13|NA|14|many
TGTGCCAGCAGCTTAGAGGGTGACTCCACTGAAGCTTTCTTT
CASSLEGDSTEAFF
>TRBJ1-6|TRBV11-2|TRBD1|15|many
TGTGCCAGCAGCCTAGCGGGACAGCGAAATTCACCCCTCCACTTT
CASSLAGQRNSPLHF
>TRBJ1-1|TRBV19|NA|16|many
TGTGCCAGTAATCGGGAGAGGGGCGGCGTGAACACTGAAGCTTTCTTT
CASNRERGGVNTEAFF
>TRBJ2-7|TRBV30|NA|13|many
TGTGCCGGCACCCTCTACCCCGACTACGAGCAGTACTTC
CAGTLYPDYEQYF
>TRBJ2-1|TRBV6-4|TRBD1|15|many
TGTGCCAGCAGTGCCCGGGACAGGGGGCGCAATGAGCAGTTCTTC
CASSARDRGRNEQFF
>TRBJ1-2|TRBV6-2/TRBV6-3|NA|12|few
TGTGCCAGCAGTTATGGGGACTATGGCTACACCTTC
CASSYGDYGYTF
>TRBJ1-5|TRBV12-2|NA|13|NA
TGTGCAAGTCGGACCCCGGGGATGCAGCCCCAGCATTTT
CASRTPGMQPQHF
>TRBJ2-7|TRBV3-1|TRBD2|17|many
TGTGCCAGCAGCTTAGGTTTTACTAGCGGGGGTGCCTACGAGCAGTACTTC
CASSLGFTSGGAYEQYF
>TRBJ2-2|TRBV12-5|TRBD1|16|many
TGTGCTTCTTCTCCGGGACAGATCTTAAACACCGGGGAGCTGTTTTTT
CASSPGQILNTGELFF
>TRBJ2-3|TRBV19|TRBD1|14|many
TGTGCCAGTAGTATAGGGACAGGGATGGATACGCAGTATTTT
CASSIGTGMDTQYF
>TRBJ2-3|TRBV7-9|NA|14|many
TGTGCCAGCAGCTTAAAGTCCCACACAGATACGCAGTATTTT
CASSLKSHTDTQYF
>TRBJ2-4|TRBV4-3|NA|16|NA
TGCGCCAGCAGCCAAGGACCCCAGGGTGCCCAAAACATTCAGTACTTC
CASSQGPQGAQNIQYF
>TRBJ2-2|TRBV2|TRBD1|15|many
TGTGCCAGCAGTTGGGACAGCGCGAACACCGGGGAGCTGTTTTTT
CASSWDSANTGELFF
>TRBJ1-4|TRBV18|NA|16|NA
TGTGCCAGCTCACCACTATACCAGGGAAACAATGAAAAACTGTTTTTT
CASSPLYQGNNEKLFF
>TRBJ2-3|TRBV7-9|NA|16|many
TGTGCCAGCAGCTTAGGGCTAGCGTCGAGCACAGATACGCAGTATTTT
CASSLGLASSTDTQYF
>TRBJ2-7|TRBV7-9|NA|16|many
TGTGCCAGCAGTACATTCCGGGGGTTGGGTACCTACGAGCAGTACTTC
CASSTFRGLGTYEQYF
>TRBJ1-2|TRBV27|NA|13|few
TGTGCCAGCAGTTTAATCCCGGCCTATGGCTACACCTTC
CASSLIPAYGYTF
>TRBJ2-3|TRBV4-3|NA|18|few
TGCGCCAGCAGCCAAATTCCCCCTAGCGCCACTAGCACAGATACGCAGTATTTT
CASSQIPPSATSTDTQYF
>TRBJ2-3|TRBV7-2|NA|16|NA
TGTGCCAGCAGCTTAGGAGGACTCCCCTTCACAGATACGCAGTATTTT
CASSLGGLPFTDTQYF
>TRBJ2-6|TRBV12-3/TRBV12-4|NA|15|many
TGTGCCAGCAGTTTAACCGTCTCTGGGGCCAACGTCCTGACTTTC
CASSLTVSGANVLTF
>TRBJ2-6|TRBV6-1|TRBD1|16|NA
TGTGCCAGCAGTGAAGGACAGGGGGCTGGGGCCTACGTCCTGACTTTC
CASSEGQGAGAYVLTF
>TRBJ2-7|TRBV28|NA|12|few
TGTGCCAGCAGTTTTTTTGGAGACGAGCAGTACTTC
CASSFFGDEQYF
>TRBJ2-1|TRBV29-1|NA|12|many
TGCAGTGCCCCGAACTACTACAATGAGCAGTTCTTC
CSAPNYYNEQFF
>TRBJ2-1|TRBV7-8|NA|11|many
TGTGCCAGCCAACGTGAGGGTGAGCAGTTCTTC
CASQREGEQFF
>TRBJ2-5|TRBV20-1|TRBD1|18|many
TGCAGTGCTAGAGGAGGTTTATCTGGGACAGGGTTTCGAGAGACCCAGTACTTC
CSARGGLSGTGFRETQYF
>TRBJ1-6|TRBV7-3|NA|14|few
TGTGCCAGCAGCTTACGGGGCTATAATTCACCCCTCCACTTT
CASSLRGYNSPLHF